This is a list of T cell receptor beta chains from one sample in a study of spatial heterogeneity in lung cancer. Via MiXCR, TCRdb re-called the 5' RACE reads, giving one row per CDR3 protein. The table has nearly 80,000 distinct CDR3 sequences, about 8.5% seen once. This specimen consisted of PBMCs, obtained at surgery. The receptors shown here come from a male donor with early-stage non-small cell lung cancer. The CDR3 runs from the conserved cysteine through the conserved F or W. Fields, in order: V gene, J gene, clone size, D gene, CDR3 DNA, CDR3 protein. A D gene is named only where the DNA matches it firmly. Clone size is shown for a subset of rows, as once, few, many or a class of expanded clone.

TRBV19	TRBJ1-5	few	TRBD1	TGTGCCAGTAGTTCACTTGTGGACAGGGGGCTGATTATTAATCAGCCCCAGCATTTT	CASSSLVDRGLIINQPQHF
TRBV29-1	TRBJ2-7	many	NA	TGCAGCGTCGTGAAGCTTACAGGGCTAGACTACGAGCAGTACTTC	CSVVKLTGLDYEQYF
TRBV20-1	TRBJ2-5	many	NA	TGCAGCCTTCCGAGGGGGGAGACCCAGTACTTC	CSLPRGETQYF
TRBV11-2	TRBJ1-3	many	TRBD1	TGTGCCAGCAGCCACGATAGGGGGCTTGGAAACACCATATATTTT	CASSHDRGLGNTIYF
TRBV18	TRBJ1-4	NA	NA	TGTGCCAGCTCACCACCGGCGCGCAAAAAGGGGGAAAAACTGTTTTTT	CASSPPARKKGEKLFF
TRBV12-3/TRBV12-4	TRBJ1-2	few	NA	TGTGCCAGCAGTCTGGGACGACTGACCAGTTACACCTTC	CASSLGRLTSYTF
TRBV7-2	TRBJ1-5	few	NA	TGTGCCAGCAGCTCCGGACCCAACAATCAGCCCCAGCATTTT	CASSSGPNNQPQHF
TRBV7-3	TRBJ2-1	NA	NA	TGTGCCAGCAGCTTCGGGATTCTACCATACAATGAGCAGTTCTTC	CASSFGILPYNEQFF
TRBV5-1	TRBJ1-2	many	TRBD1	TGCGCCAGCAGCCATGGACAGGGACTAACTAACTATGGCTACACCTTC	CASSHGQGLTNYGYTF
TRBV11-3	TRBJ2-1	NA	TRBD2	TGTGCCAGCAGCTTAGGACTAGCGGGATACAATGAGCAGTTCTTC	CASSLGLAGYNEQFF
TRBV9	TRBJ1-1	NA	TRBD1	TGTGCCAGCAGCACACGGACAGGGCCGGACACTGAAGCTTTCTTT	CASSTRTGPDTEAFF
TRBV29-1	TRBJ1-3	few	TRBD1	TGCAGCGCCGAAGGACAGGGGGCCAACACCATATATTTT	CSAEGQGANTIYF